This is a list of T cell receptor beta chains from one sample in a study of blood T cells in healthy people across ages. TCRdb fed the 5' RACE reads into MiXCR, producing one record per CDR3 protein. The sample contains around 600,000 distinct CDR3 sequences, roughly 48% of which appear only once. Specimen: blood. The receptors come from a man at least 80 years old in good health. The CDR3 runs from the conserved cysteine through the conserved F or W. The D gene is left open where the match is weak. A row's size may be missing; if present it is once, few, many or a size class.

>15|few|NA|TRBJ2-1|TRBV5-1
CASRMDGLGGGEQFF
TGCGCCAGCAGAATGGACGGTCTTGGAGGCGGTGAGCAGTTCTTC
>13|NA|NA|TRBJ1-1|TRBV6-5
CASRSLGDTEAFF
TGTGCCAGCAGGTCACTCGGGGACACTGAAGCTTTCTTT
>13|few|NA|TRBJ2-3|TRBV29-1
CSVATASTDTQYF
TGCAGCGTTGCCACCGCTAGCACAGATACGCAGTATTTT
>16|NA|NA|TRBJ1-1|TRBV5-5
CASSLVLSLADTEAFF
TGTGCCAGCAGCTTGGTTTTGTCCCTTGCGGACACTGAAGCTTTCTTT
>12|few|NA|TRBJ2-4|TRBV28
CASSYSLHIQYF
TGTGCCAGCAGCTATTCCCTCCACATTCAGTACTTC
>11|NA|NA|TRBJ2-4|TRBV6-2/TRBV6-3
CASSGRAGQYF
TGTGCCAGCAGTGGCCGTGCCGGTCAGTACTTC
>16|NA|NA|TRBJ2-7|TRBV11-2
CASSFTLTRDSYEQYF
TGTGCCAGCAGCTTTACCCTTACCAGGGACTCCTACGAGCAGTACTTC
>13|NA|NA|TRBJ2-1|TRBV30
CAWSGSSYNEQFF
TGTGCCTGGAGTGGAAGCTCCTACAATGAGCAGTTCTTC
>12|NA|NA|TRBJ2-5|TRBV12-3/TRBV12-4
CASRPGTYAQYF
TGTGCCAGCAGGCCCGGGACATATGCGCAGTACTTC
>13|few|NA|TRBJ1-2|TRBV7-2
CASSPDRIHGYTF
TGTGCCAGCAGCCCAGACAGGATTCATGGCTACACCTTC
>13|NA|NA|TRBJ2-7|TRBV7-9
CASSHGTPSEQYF
TGTGCCAGCAGCCACGGGACTCCATCCGAGCAGTACTTC
>15|NA|TRBD1|TRBJ1-2|TRBV20-1
CSARERQGVMNGYTF
TGCAGTGCTAGAGAGAGACAGGGGGTGATGAATGGCTACACCTTC
>14|NA|NA|TRBJ1-1|TRBV7-9
CASRAGGRDTEAFF
TGTGCCAGCAGGGCGGGGGGCAGGGACACTGAAGCTTTCTTT
>13|NA|NA|TRBJ2-7|TRBV7-3
CASSPDGSYEQYF
TGTGCCAGCTCACCGGACGGATCATACGAGCAGTACTTC
>16|NA|NA|TRBJ2-5|TRBV5-6
CASTPAGRRIQETQYF
TGTGCCAGCACCCCGGCGGGCAGGCGAATCCAAGAGACCCAGTACTTC
>14|NA|NA|TRBJ2-4|TRBV5-4
CASSSGDVGDIQYF
TGTGCCAGCAGCTCCGGGGATGTCGGTGACATTCAGTACTTC